A selection of T cell receptor beta chains follows, all from one sample in a study of blood T cell repertoires in COVID-19. TCRdb's copy holds only in-frame clones and misses some; the assay was immunoSEQ multiplex PCR. The sample carries 190,000 or so clones, 86% recorded once. The sequencing sample was made of PBMCs or T cells enriched from blood (not recorded which). Receptor source: a woman in her thirties who had been exposed to COVID-19. The CDR3 runs from the conserved cysteine through the conserved F or W. D genes are given only for firm matches. Clone size appears in some rows only: once, few, many, or a class for an expanded clone.

TRBJ1-5 | . | TRBV2 | TRBD1 | TGTGCCAGCAGCGCCGGGGGACAGAATCAGCCCCAGCATTTT | CASSAGGQNQPQHF
TRBJ1-2 | . | TRBV7-9 | . | TGTGCCCTTCAGACAGTGAACTATGGCTACACCTTC | CALQTVNYGYTF
TRBJ2-1 | . | TRBV7-2 | . | TGTGCCAGCAGCTTAGCCAGCTCTAGGGGGATGAGCTCCTACAATGAGCAGTTCTTC | CASSLASSRGMSSYNEQFF
TRBJ1-4 | . | TRBV7-9 | . | TGTGCCAGCAGCTTAGCCGGGGGTGAAAAACTGTTTTTT | CASSLAGGEKLFF
TRBJ1-1 | . | TRBV15 | . | TGTGCCACCAGCGGGGCAGATAACACTGAAGCTTTCTTT | CATSGADNTEAFF
TRBJ1-4 | few | TRBV9 | . | TGTGCCAGCAGCCCGTTCGCCCGGGGAACTAATGAAAAACTGTTTTTT | CASSPFARGTNEKLFF
TRBJ1-6 | . | TRBV27 | . | TGTGCCAGCAGTTTTGGGGGGTTGGCTTCACCCCTCCACTTT | CASSFGGLASPLHF
TRBJ1-1 | . | TRBV18 | TRBD1 | TGTGCCAGCTCACCGGGGAACAGGGGCCGTTGGGGAACTGAAGCTTTCTTT | CASSPGNRGRWGTEAFF
TRBJ2-2 | . | TRBV6-5 | . | TGTGCCAGCAGTTACTGGGCCGGCGGGGAGCTGTTTTTT | CASSYWAGGELFF
TRBJ1-6 | . | TRBV29-1 | . | TGCAGCGTTGGTGACAGCGCAAGAAATTCACCCCTCCACTTT | CSVGDSARNSPLHF
TRBJ2-7 | . | TRBV2 | TRBD1 | TGTGCCAGCAGTGAAGCGGTAGGGGGCACCTACGAGCAGTACTTC | CASSEAVGGTYEQYF
TRBJ1-5 | . | TRBV27 | . | TGTGCCAGCAGTTTATCGCCCATCCCGGCCAGGGGACGTAATCAGCCCCAGCATTTT | CASSLSPIPARGRNQPQHF
TRBJ1-2 | . | TRBV5-1 | . | TGCGCCAGCAGCTTGGAAGCGGGCTCAAGTGGCTACACCTTC | CASSLEAGSSGYTF
TRBJ1-6 | . | TRBV25-1 | TRBD1 | TGTGCCAGCAGTGAGCCCTCCTGGGACAGTAATTCACCCCTCCACTTT | CASSEPSWDSNSPLHF
TRBJ2-5 | . | TRBV6-5 | . | TGTGCCAGCAGTTACTCCCTAGGCGGGGAGACCCAGTACTTC | CASSYSLGGETQYF
TRBJ1-2 | . | TRBV6-1 | TRBD1 | TGTGCCAGCAGTGAACACAGGGGAGTCTATGGCTACACCTTC | CASSEHRGVYGYTF